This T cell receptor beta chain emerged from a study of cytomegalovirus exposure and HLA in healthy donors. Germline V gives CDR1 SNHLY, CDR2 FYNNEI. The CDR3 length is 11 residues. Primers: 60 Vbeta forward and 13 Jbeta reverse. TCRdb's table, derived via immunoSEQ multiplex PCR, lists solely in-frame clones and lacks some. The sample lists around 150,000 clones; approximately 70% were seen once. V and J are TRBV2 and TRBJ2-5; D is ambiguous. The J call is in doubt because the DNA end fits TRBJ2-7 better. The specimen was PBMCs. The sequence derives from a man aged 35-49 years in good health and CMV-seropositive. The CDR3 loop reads CASSDWYEQYF. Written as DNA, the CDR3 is TGTGCCAGCAGTGATTGGTACGAGCAGTACTTC.